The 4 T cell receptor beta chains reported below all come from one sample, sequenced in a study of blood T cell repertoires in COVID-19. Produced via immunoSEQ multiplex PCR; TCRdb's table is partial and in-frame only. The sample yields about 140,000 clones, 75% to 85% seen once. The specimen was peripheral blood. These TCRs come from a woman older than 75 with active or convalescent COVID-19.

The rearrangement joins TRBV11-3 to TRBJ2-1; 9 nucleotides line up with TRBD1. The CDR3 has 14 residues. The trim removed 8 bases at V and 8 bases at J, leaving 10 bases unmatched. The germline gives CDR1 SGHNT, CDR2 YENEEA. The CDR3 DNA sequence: TGTGCCAGCTCTCGACAGGGGGAGGTGGATGAGCAGTTCTTC. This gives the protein CASSRQGEVDEQFF.

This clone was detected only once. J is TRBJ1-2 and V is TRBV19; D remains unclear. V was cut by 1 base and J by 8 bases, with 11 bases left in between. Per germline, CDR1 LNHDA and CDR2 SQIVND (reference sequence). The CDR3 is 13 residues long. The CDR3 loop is CASSIGGRGGYTF. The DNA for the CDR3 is TGTGCCAGTAGTATAGGCGGCCGTGGGGGCTACACCTTC.

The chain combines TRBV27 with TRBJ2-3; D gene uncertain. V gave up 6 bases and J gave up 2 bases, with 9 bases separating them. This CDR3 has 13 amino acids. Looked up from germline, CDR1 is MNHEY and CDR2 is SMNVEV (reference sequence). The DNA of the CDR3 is TGTGCCAGCAGCTATTTTCCCACAGATACGCAGTATTTT. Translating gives CASSYFPTDTQYF.

The CDR3 DNA is TGTGCCAGCAGCTCCCTCCAGGGTTTCTCACCCCTCCACTTT. Translation gives CASSSLQGFSPLHF. The chain couples TRBV7-9 to TRBJ1-6; TRBD1 might be the D (5 bases). V shed 4 bases and J shed 10 bases, with 14 bases lying between them. Germline CDR1 reads SEHNR; CDR2 reads FQNEAQ (reference sequence). The CDR3 runs 14 residues.